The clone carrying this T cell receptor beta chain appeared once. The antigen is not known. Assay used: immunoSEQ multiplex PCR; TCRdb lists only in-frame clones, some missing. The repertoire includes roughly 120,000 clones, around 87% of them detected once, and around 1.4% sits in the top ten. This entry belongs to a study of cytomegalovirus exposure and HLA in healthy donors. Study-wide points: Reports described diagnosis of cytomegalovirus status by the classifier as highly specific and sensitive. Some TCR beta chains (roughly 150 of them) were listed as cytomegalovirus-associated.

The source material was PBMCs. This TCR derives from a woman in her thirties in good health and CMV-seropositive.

Written as DNA, the CDR3 is TGCGCCAGCAGCCAAGGGACAGGGGGCTCCTACGAGCAGTACTTC. Translation gives CASSQGTGGSYEQYF. The chain joins TRBV4-3 to TRBJ2-7; 10 bases line up with TRBD1. The CDR3 is 15 amino acids. CDR1 and CDR2 from the germline V gene are LGHNA and YSLEER. Losses at the gene ends were 1 base for V and 0 bases for J; bases not matched to a gene: 0.